This T cell receptor (beta chain) was recovered during a study of OX40 agonist ivuxolimab in advanced cancers. Across the whole study: Eligibility rules accepted prior anti-PD-1, anti-PD-L1 or anti-CTLA-4 therapy, and 35% to 45% had some. General study results and limits: In the 0.1 to 3.0 mg/kg range, CD4+ and CD8+ blood T cells had expanded clonally by week 6. Among some nonresponders, normalized T-cell clonal expansion was also low.

Autoimmune disease history or systemic immunosuppression disqualified patients. Method: immunoSEQ multiplex PCR; TCRdb's copy keeps in-frame clones and lacks some. The sample holds about 100,000 clones, over 75% seen once. Germline loops: CDR1 SEHNR, CDR2 FQNEAQ (reference sequence). V gave up 3 bases and J gave up 4 bases, with 10 bases separating them. This CDR3 is built from 14 residues. A word on this clone: Antigen unknown.

J is TRBJ1-5 and V is TRBV7-9; D not certain. The receptor's source is an adult with an advanced solid tumor such as melanoma, head and neck, liver or kidney cancer. The sequencing here drew on CD4+ or CD8+ T cells sorted from blood, taken in a trial of the OX40 agonist ivuxolimab. The DNA for the CDR3 is TGTGCCAGCAGCTTCAGTCGGCAAAATCAGCCCCAGCATTTT. As protein: CASSFSRQNQPQHF.